This note documents a single TCR beta chain sequence. No cognate antigen has been identified for it. It has no much larger one-base neighbor in the sample; base qualities were not kept. This record comes from a study of blood T cell repertoires in COVID-19 (dated by TCRdb to between 2020 and 2021). Context from the whole study: Collaborator samples came from the United States, Italy and Spain and covered acute and convalescent phases of COVID-19. Deeply sampled blood TCRbeta repertoires from subjects exposed to, actively infected with, or recovered from COVID-19 were included in the dataset. Nearly every sample came with metadata listing a de-identified subject ID, COVID-19 status, age in years and sex. The prospective study material was composed of cDNA or gDNA derived from T cells, B-cell-depleted T cells, or PBMCs. The samples were drawn from two sources: the first 160 participants of the ongoing ImmuneRACE study, and 1,000 to 1,500 subjects contributed by 6 global collaborators. The repertoires were released in a freely available public database meant as a resource for research on the immune response to SARS-CoV-2. Where HLA class I and class II types were available, the types were taken from metadata supplied by the sample provider, not from assay-based typing.

TCRbeta CDR3 regions were amplified from genomic DNA by means of the immunoSEQ Assay, a bias-controlled multiplex PCR. In the paper's pipeline: The number of nucleated cells in each sample was estimated by amplification of reference gene primers within the assay. To quantify the absolute abundance of each unique TCRbeta CDR3 rearrangement, sequence reads were collapsed and filtered. Productive Simpson clonality was computed per sample as the square root of Simpson's diversity index over productive rearrangements. TCRdb retrieved this table from immuneACCESS and kept in-frame rearrangements only. Not all clones are present; in checked studies, unresolved V genes account for under half, and no reason is known for the remainder. The V and J calls and the clone size are those of that table, but D and trimming were determined from the DNA. This sample gives about 260,000 clones in total; around 90% of them show up just once. The ten largest clones add up to roughly 2% of the sample.

General study outcomes and caveats: The amount of clinical and demographic metadata varied by source and participant and was provided uncurated.

The CDR3 covers 16 residues, taking in both the cysteine and the phenylalanine. The kept DNA is CDR3 alone, 48 bases in frame from the first base. CDR1 and CDR2, looked up from the germline V gene (reference sequence), are SGHNT and YYREEE. V and J are truncated by 3 bases and 5 bases respectively, leaving an intervening sequence of 20 bases. Another Seattle source contributed samples from volunteer blood donors who had recovered from COVID-19. Each collaborating institution followed its own protocols to collect whole blood in K2EDTA tubes. For TCRbeta analysis, collaborators shipped samples in one of three forms: frozen whole blood, isolated PBMCs, or DNA extracted from either of those sample types.

This receptor was taken from a woman aged 45-59 years who had recovered from COVID-19. The sequence links TRBV5-4 to TRBJ1-1; possibly the D gene is TRBD1, per 5 matching bases. The sequenced sample was peripheral blood. The DNA is as follows: TGTGCCAGCAGCTCGGAAAGGGACTTTTTCGGAACTGAAGCTTTCTTT. It codes for CASSSERDFFGTEAFF.